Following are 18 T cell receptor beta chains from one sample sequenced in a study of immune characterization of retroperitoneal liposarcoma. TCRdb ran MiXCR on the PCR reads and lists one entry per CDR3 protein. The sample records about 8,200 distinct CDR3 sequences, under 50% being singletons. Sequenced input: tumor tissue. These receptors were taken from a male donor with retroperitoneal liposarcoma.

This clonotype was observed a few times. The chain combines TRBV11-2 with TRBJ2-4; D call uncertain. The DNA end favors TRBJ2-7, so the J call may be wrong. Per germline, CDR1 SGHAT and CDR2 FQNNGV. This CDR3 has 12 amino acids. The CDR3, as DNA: TGTGCCAGCAGCTCAAAGGTTTACGAGCAGTACTTC. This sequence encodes CASSSKVYEQYF.

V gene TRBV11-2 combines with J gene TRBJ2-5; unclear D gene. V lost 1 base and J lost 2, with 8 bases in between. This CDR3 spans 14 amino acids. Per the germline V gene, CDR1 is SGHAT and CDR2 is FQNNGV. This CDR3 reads CASSLGPVQETQYF. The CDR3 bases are TGTGCCAGCAGCTTAGGGCCAGTACAAGAGACCCAGTACTTC.

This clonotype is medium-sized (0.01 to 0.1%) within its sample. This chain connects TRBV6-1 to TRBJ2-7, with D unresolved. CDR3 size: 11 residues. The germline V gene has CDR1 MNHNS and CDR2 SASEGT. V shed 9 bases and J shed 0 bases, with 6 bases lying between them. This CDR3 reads CASGSSYEQYF. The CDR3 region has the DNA TGTGCCAGTGGAAGCTCCTACGAGCAGTACTTC.

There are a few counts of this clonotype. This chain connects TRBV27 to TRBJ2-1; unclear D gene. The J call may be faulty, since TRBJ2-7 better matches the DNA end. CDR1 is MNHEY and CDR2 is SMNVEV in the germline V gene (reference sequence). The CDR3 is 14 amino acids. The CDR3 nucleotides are TGTGCCAGCAGTTTCGAGAGCTCCTACAATGAGCAGTACTTC. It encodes CASSFESSYNEQYF.

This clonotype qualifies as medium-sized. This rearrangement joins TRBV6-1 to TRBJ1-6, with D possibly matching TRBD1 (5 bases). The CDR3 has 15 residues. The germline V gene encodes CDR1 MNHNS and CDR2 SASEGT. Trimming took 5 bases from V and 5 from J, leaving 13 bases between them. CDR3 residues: CASSLDAGDNSPLHF. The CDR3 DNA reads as TGTGCCAGCAGTCTAGACGCGGGGGATAATTCACCCCTCCACTTT.

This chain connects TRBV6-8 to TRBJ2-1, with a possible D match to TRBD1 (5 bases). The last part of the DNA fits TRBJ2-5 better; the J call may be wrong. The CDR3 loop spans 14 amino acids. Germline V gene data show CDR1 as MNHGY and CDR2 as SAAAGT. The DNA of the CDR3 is TGTGCCAGCAGGAAAGGCAGGGCATGGGAGACCCAGTACTTC. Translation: CASRKGRAWETQYF.

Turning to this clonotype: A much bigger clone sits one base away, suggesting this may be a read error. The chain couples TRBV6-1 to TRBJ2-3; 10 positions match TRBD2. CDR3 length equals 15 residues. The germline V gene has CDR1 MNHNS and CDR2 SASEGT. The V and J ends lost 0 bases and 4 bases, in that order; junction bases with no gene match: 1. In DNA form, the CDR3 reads TGTGCCAGCAGTGAAGCTAGCGGGGGGCCAGATACGCAGTATTTT. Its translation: CASSEASGGPDTQYF.

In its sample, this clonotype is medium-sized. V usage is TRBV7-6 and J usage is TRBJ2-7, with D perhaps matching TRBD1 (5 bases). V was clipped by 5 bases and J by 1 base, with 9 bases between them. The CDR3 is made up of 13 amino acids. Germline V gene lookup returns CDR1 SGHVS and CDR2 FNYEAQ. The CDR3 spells CASSPDISYEQYF. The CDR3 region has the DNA TGTGCCAGCAGCCCGGACATTTCCTACGAGCAGTACTTC.

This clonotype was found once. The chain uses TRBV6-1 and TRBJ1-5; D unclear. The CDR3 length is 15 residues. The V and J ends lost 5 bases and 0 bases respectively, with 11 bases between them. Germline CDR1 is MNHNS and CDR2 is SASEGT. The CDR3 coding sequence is TGTGCCAGCAGTCCGACATCTTATAGCAATCAGCCCCAGCATTTT. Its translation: CASSPTSYSNQPQHF.

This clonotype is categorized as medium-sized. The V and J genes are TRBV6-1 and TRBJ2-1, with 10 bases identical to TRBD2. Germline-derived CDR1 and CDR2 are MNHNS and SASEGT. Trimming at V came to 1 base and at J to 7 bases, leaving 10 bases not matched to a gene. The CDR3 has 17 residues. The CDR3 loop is CASSEVHSGGSANEQFF. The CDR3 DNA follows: TGTGCCAGCAGTGAAGTGCATAGCGGGGGGTCAGCTAATGAGCAGTTCTTC.

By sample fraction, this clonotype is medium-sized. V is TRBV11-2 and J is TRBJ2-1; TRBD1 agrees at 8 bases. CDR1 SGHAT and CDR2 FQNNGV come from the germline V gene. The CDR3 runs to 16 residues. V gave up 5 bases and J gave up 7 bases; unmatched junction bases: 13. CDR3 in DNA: TGTGCCAGCAGCCCGTCCGGGACAGGAAGGGGGAATGAGCAGTTCTTC. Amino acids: CASSPSGTGRGNEQFF.

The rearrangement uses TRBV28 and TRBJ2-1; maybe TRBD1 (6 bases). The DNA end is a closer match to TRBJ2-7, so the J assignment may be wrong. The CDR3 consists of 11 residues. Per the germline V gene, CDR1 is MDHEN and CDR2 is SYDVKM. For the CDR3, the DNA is TGTGCCAGCACAGGGGCCTACGAGCAGTACTTC. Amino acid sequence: CASTGAYEQYF.

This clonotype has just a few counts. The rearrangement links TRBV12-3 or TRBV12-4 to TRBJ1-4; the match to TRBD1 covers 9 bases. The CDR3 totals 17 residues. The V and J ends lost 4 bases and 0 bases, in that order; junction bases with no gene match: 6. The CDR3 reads CASSYWTGASTNEKLFF. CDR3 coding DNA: TGTGCCAGCAGTTACTGGACAGGGGCCTCAACTAATGAAAAACTGTTTTTT.

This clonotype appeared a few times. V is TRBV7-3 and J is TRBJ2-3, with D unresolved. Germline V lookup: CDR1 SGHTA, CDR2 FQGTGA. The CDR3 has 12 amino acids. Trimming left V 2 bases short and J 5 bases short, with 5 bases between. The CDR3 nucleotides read TGTGCCAGCAGCTTAGGGGTAGATACGCAGTATTTT. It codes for CASSLGVDTQYF.

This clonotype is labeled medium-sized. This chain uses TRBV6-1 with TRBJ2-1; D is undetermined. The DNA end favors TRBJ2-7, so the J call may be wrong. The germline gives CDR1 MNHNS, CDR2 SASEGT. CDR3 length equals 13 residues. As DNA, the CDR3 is TGTGCCAGCAGTTATACGTGGAACAATGAGCAGTACTTC. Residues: CASSYTWNNEQYF.

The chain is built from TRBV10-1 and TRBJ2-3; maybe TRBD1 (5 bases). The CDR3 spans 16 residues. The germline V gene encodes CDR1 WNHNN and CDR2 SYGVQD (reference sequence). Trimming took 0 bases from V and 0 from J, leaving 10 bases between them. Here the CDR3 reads CASSESRTISTDTQYF. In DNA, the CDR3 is TGCGCCAGCAGTGAGTCCCGGACAATTAGCACAGATACGCAGTATTTT.

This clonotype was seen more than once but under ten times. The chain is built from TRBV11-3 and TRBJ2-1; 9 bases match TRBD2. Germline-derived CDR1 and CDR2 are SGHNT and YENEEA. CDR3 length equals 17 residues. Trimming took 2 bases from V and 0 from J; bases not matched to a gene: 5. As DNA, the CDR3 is TGTGCCAGCAGCTTAATAGAAGCGGGAGGCTCCTACAATGAGCAGTTCTTC. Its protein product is CASSLIEAGGSYNEQFF.

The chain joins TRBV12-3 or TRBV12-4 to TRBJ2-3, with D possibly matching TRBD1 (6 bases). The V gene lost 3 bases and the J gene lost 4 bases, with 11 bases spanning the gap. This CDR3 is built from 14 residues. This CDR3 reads CASSLRGIPDTQYF. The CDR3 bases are TGTGCCAGCAGTTTGAGGGGGATTCCAGATACGCAGTATTTT.